This T cell receptor beta chain was found in a study of regulatory T cells in long-lasting Graves disease. Documented time point: newly diagnosed GD, antithyroid drugs for less than 3 months. The TCR library was made from RNA extracted from PBMCs. V lost 1 base, J lost 0 bases, and 0 bases stayed unmatched. Germline CDR1 SGHNT, CDR2 YENEEA. This CDR3 has 15 amino acids. This clonotype showed up many times. For TCR beta, libraries came from iRepertoire HTBI primers and Arm-PCR of CDR3 regions. TCRdb reanalysed the multiplex PCR reads using MiXCR and keeps one entry per CDR3 protein. Of 250,000 to 400,000 distinct CDR3 sequences listed, under 20% were seen once; the top ten hold 35% to 45%.

Sequencing was performed on peripheral blood mononuclear cells (PBMCs), taken at new diagnosis, from a patient treated with antithyroid drugs. This sequence originates from a female donor with Graves disease. This chain uses TRBV11-3 with TRBJ2-4, with 7 bases fitting TRBD2. The CDR3 DNA sequence: TGTGCCAGCAGCTTAGTAGCGGGAGCCAAAAACATTCAGTACTTC. Translation gives CASSLVAGAKNIQYF.